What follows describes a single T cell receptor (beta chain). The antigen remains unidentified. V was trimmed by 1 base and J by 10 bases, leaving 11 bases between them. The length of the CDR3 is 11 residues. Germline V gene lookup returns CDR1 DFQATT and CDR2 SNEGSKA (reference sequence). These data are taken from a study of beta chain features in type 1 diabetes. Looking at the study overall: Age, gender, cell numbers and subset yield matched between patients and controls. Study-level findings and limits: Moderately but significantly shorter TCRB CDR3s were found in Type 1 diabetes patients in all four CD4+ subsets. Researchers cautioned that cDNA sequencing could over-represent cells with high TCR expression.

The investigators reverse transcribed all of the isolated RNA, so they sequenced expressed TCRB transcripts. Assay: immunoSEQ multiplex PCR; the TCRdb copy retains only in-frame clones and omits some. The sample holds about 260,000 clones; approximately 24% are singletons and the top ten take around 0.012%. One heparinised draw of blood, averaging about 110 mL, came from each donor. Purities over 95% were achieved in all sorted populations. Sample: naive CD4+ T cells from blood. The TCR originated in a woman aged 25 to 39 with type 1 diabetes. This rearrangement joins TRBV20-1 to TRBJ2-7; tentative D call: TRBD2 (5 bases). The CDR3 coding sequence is TGCAGTGCTAGAGTCCGGGAAGGACAGTACTTC. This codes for CSARVREGQYF.